Listed below are T cell receptor beta chains from one sample, sequenced in a study of T cells in Graves' hyperthyroidism and ophthalmopathy. TCRdb itself ran the multiplex PCR reads through MiXCR, one entry per CDR3 protein. The sample holds 360,000 or so distinct CDR3 sequences, 19% seen once. The sequenced sample consisted of blood. These receptors were obtained from a young woman with Graves' hyperthyroidism. The CDR3 runs from the conserved cysteine through the conserved F or W. The D gene is left open where the match is weak. Clone size is stated in some rows and not others, as once, few, many or a class when expanded.

.	TRBJ1-2	many	TRBV2	TGTGCCAGCAGGGGCCTATACGGGGGTGGCTACACCTTC	CASRGLYGGGYTF
TRBD1	TRBJ2-2	few	TRBV20-1	TGCAGTGCTAGCCGACAGGGGTCCACCGGGGAGCTGTTTTTT	CSASRQGSTGELFF
.	TRBJ2-5	many	TRBV12-3/TRBV12-4	TGTGCCAGCAGTTTAAGGGCCCGCGGACCTACCCAGTACTTC	CASSLRARGPTQYF
.	TRBJ1-1	.	TRBV30	TGTGCCTGGAGTTCAGGCACTGAAGCTTTCTTT	CAWSSGTEAFF
.	TRBJ1-1	.	TRBV24-1	TGTGCCACCAGTGCATCTTTGAACACTGAAGCTTTCTTT	CATSASLNTEAFF
.	TRBJ2-5	many	TRBV27	TGTGCCAGCAGTAAACGGGACGACGTGAGAGAGACCCAGTACTTC	CASSKRDDVRETQYF
.	TRBJ1-2	many	TRBV6-1	TGTGCCAGCAGCCGAGATCTTGCCTATGACTATGGCTACACCTTC	CASSRDLAYDYGYTF
TRBD1	TRBJ2-7	many	TRBV20-1	TGCAGTGCTGCCCGGGACAGGGTCTACGAGCAGTACTTC	CSAARDRVYEQYF
.	TRBJ2-6	many	TRBV11-2	TGTGCCAGCAGCTTAGTTTGGCTCTCTGGGGCCAACGTCCTGACTTTC	CASSLVWLSGANVLTF
.	TRBJ2-5	few	TRBV6-1	TGTGCCAGCACGGGCAGGACCCAGTACTTC	CASTGRTQYF
.	TRBJ1-2	many	TRBV18	TGTGCCAGCTCACCATCGACAGCCTCATTCTATGGCTACACCTTC	CASSPSTASFYGYTF
.	TRBJ1-5	many	TRBV6-1	TGTGCCAGCAGTGTTCTTGGGAACCTTCCCCCCCAGCATTTT	CASSVLGNLPPQHF
.	TRBJ1-1	many	TRBV20-1	TGCAGTGCTAGGGACAGCAACATGAACACTGAAGCTTTCTTT	CSARDSNMNTEAFF
.	TRBJ2-5	.	TRBV24-1	TGTGCCACCAGTGATTTTGGGAGGAGGGGGGGGTTCGGAGAGACCCAGTACTTC	CATSDFGRRGGFGETQYF
TRBD1	TRBJ1-5	.	TRBV18	TGTGCCAGCTCACCAAAAACAGGGGACCGGAATCAGCCCCAGCATTTT	CASSPKTGDRNQPQHF
.	TRBJ2-7	.	TRBV6-1	TGTGCCAGCAGTGTTGTTTACGAGCAGTACTTC	CASSVVYEQYF
.	TRBJ2-3	many	TRBV27	TGTGCCAGCAGTTTAACGCGAGGTTCGGCAGATACGCAGTATTTT	CASSLTRGSADTQYF
.	TRBJ1-2	many	TRBV10-3	TGTGCCATCAGTGATACGGGGGACGACTATGGCTACACCTTC	CAISDTGDDYGYTF
.	TRBJ2-7	many	TRBV6-5	TGTGCCAGCAGTACGCCGACAGCCTCCTACGAGCAGTACTTC	CASSTPTASYEQYF
.	TRBJ1-5	many	TRBV24-1	TGTGCCACCAGTGGCGTATATAGCAATCAGCCCCAGCATTTT	CATSGVYSNQPQHF
.	TRBJ1-5	many	TRBV28	TGTGCCAGCAGTGAGGGGGATCAGCCCCAGCATTTT	CASSEGDQPQHF
TRBD1	TRBJ2-5	few	TRBV6-5	TGTGCCAGCAGTTACGGGGGACAGGGTGAGACCCAGTACTTC	CASSYGGQGETQYF
TRBD1	TRBJ2-1	many	TRBV28	TGTGCCAGCAGTTTACGGGACAGGGATGATGAGCAGTTCTTC	CASSLRDRDDEQFF
TRBD1	TRBJ1-5	.	TRBV6-1	TGTGCCAGCAGTGAAAATTTGGACAGGGGTGGCAATCAGCCCCAGCATTTT	CASSENLDRGGNQPQHF
TRBD1	TRBJ2-7	many	TRBV7-9	TGTGCCAGCAGCGACTCCGGGACAGGGGGCTACGAGCAGTACTTC	CASSDSGTGGYEQYF
.	TRBJ1-1	.	TRBV2	TGTGCCAGCAACTTCTTAGGGGGGATAAACACTGAAGCTTTCTTT	CASNFLGGINTEAFF
.	TRBJ1-5	many	TRBV20-1	TGCAGTGCTTCAGGTAATCAGCCCCAGCATTTT	CSASGNQPQHF
.	TRBJ1-6	many	TRBV20-1	TGCAGTGCTAGAGCGGGGTATGACTCACCCCTCCACTTT	CSARAGYDSPLHF
.	TRBJ1-3	few	TRBV7-2	TGTGCCAGCAGCTTAGGGGGCCTCTTGAACACCATATATTTT	CASSLGGLLNTIYF
.	TRBJ1-5	many	TRBV6-5	TGTGCCAGCAGTTCTCGACAAGTCAATCAGCCCCAGCATTTT	CASSSRQVNQPQHF
.	TRBJ1-5	.	TRBV12-3/TRBV12-4	TGTGCCAGCAGTTACTTCGGACAAATTGGCAATCAGCCCCAGCATTTT	CASSYFGQIGNQPQHF
.	TRBJ2-7	.	TRBV27	TGTGCCAGCAGCCCAAAGGAACGGGGATATACCTACGAGCAGTACTTC	CASSPKERGYTYEQYF
TRBD1	TRBJ2-2	many	TRBV7-3	TGTGCCAGCAGCTTAAGAGGGGGACAGGCAAGAGGAGGGACCGGGGAGCTGTTTTTT	CASSLRGGQARGGTGELFF
.	TRBJ2-7	.	TRBV5-1	TGCGCCAGGGTCTTCGGGACACGAACCTACGAGCAGTACTTC	CARVFGTRTYEQYF
.	TRBJ1-2	.	TRBV29-1	TGCAGCGTTGCGGGGGCATCTGGCTACACCTTC	CSVAGASGYTF
.	TRBJ1-1	.	TRBV27	TGTGCCAGCACCCCAAGGCAGGGGCGTGGGAACACTGAAGCTTTCTTT	CASTPRQGRGNTEAFF
.	TRBJ1-1	.	TRBV20-1	TGCAGTGCTGGGTTTATAGGAACTGAAGCTTTCTTT	CSAGFIGTEAFF
.	TRBJ1-2	many	TRBV10-3	TGTGCCATCAGTGAGTCGGGCCACTATGGCTACACCTTC	CAISESGHYGYTF
TRBD2	TRBJ2-5	many	TRBV11-2	TGTGCCAGCAGCCGCCTCAGCGGGGGACAAGAGACCCAGTACTTC	CASSRLSGGQETQYF
.	TRBJ1-1	few	TRBV4-1	TGCGCCAGCAGCCAAGATAGGGCCAAGGGGTTGAACACTGAAGCTTTCTTT	CASSQDRAKGLNTEAFF
.	TRBJ2-1	few	TRBV9	TGTGCCAGCAGCGTAGCTACCTCAAACCCATACAATGAGCAGTTCTTC	CASSVATSNPYNEQFF
.	TRBJ2-7	many	TRBV7-3	TGTGCCAGCAGCTTAACGCTAGGTGACGAGCAGTACTTC	CASSLTLGDEQYF
.	TRBJ2-6	many	TRBV6-1	TGTGCCACCTCGGAGTCTGGGGCCAACGTCCTGACTTTC	CATSESGANVLTF
TRBD1	TRBJ1-2	many	TRBV5-1	TGCGCCAGCAGCGGGCAAGGGGGCAGGAACTATGGCTACACCTTC	CASSGQGGRNYGYTF
TRBD2	TRBJ2-7	many	TRBV6-2/TRBV6-3	TGTGCCAGCAGTTACCCGACTAGCGGGGGGGCTACCGTCGGGGTTTACGGCGAGCAGTACTTC	CASSYPTSGGATVGVYGEQYF
TRBD1	TRBJ1-1	many	TRBV6-5	TGTGCCAGCAGTCACCGACAGGGGGTAATGAACACTGAAGCTTTCTTT	CASSHRQGVMNTEAFF
.	TRBJ2-7	many	TRBV4-1	TGCGCCAGCAGCCAAGATCCCCAGGTCTACGAGCAGTACTTC	CASSQDPQVYEQYF
.	TRBJ1-6	.	TRBV6-5	TGTGCCAGCAGTTACGTGGGACGGATAAGCTCCTATAATTCACCCCTCCACTTT	CASSYVGRISSYNSPLHF
TRBD2	TRBJ2-5	many	TRBV2	TGTGCCAGCAGTTTTAGCGGGGGGGCAGAGACCCAGTACTTC	CASSFSGGAETQYF
.	TRBJ2-7	many	TRBV28	TGTGCCAGCAGTTGGGTGAGGGAGCAGTACTTC	CASSWVREQYF
TRBD1	TRBJ1-2	many	TRBV27	TGTGCCAGCACCCCGTGGCAGGGGGGTGGCTACACCTTC	CASTPWQGGGYTF
.	TRBJ1-1	many	TRBV7-2	TGTGCCACTCAATTCGGGGCTGGGGGGACTGAAGCTTTCTTT	CATQFGAGGTEAFF
.	TRBJ2-7	few	TRBV4-1	TGCGCCAGCAGCCAAGAGGGGCGGGACCCCTCCTACAAGCAGTACTTC	CASSQEGRDPSYKQYF